A selection of T cell receptor beta chains follows, all from one sample in a study of T cells in Graves' hyperthyroidism and ophthalmopathy. TCRdb called the multiplex PCR reads again in MiXCR, with one record for every CDR3 protein. This sample has under 300,000 distinct CDR3 sequences; 13% occur once, and the top ten carry 6.5% to 10%. Sequenced: blood. The receptors shown here come from a woman aged 25-40 years with Graves' hyperthyroidism that later progressed to Graves' ophthalmopathy. CDR3s leave out the opening cysteine and the closing phenylalanine or tryptophan. Fields, in order: D gene, V gene, J gene, CDR3 protein. D genes are given only for firm matches.

d_gene: NA
v_gene: TRBV20-1
j_gene: TRBJ2-3
CDR3aa: SASLRVYKDTQY

d_gene: TRBD2
v_gene: TRBV15
j_gene: TRBJ2-7
CDR3aa: ATSREGTSGSSYGQY

d_gene: NA
v_gene: TRBV3-1
j_gene: TRBJ2-3
CDR3aa: ASSQEGGYKQY

d_gene: NA
v_gene: TRBV5-1
j_gene: TRBJ2-1
CDR3aa: ASSFSGTGYNEQF

d_gene: TRBD1
v_gene: TRBV4-3
j_gene: TRBJ2-7
CDR3aa: ASSQDDRVLDEQY

d_gene: TRBD1
v_gene: TRBV27
j_gene: TRBJ1-6
CDR3aa: ASSLGQPFNSPLH

d_gene: NA
v_gene: TRBV7-9
j_gene: TRBJ1-4
CDR3aa: ANGDDSWTLF

d_gene: TRBD2
v_gene: TRBV7-6
j_gene: TRBJ2-2
CDR3aa: AWNREDTGELF

d_gene: NA
v_gene: TRBV5-6
j_gene: TRBJ1-1
CDR3aa: ASSFKTGNTEAF

d_gene: NA
v_gene: TRBV4-2
j_gene: TRBJ2-7
CDR3aa: ASSQGIVGGYEQY

d_gene: NA
v_gene: TRBV20-1
j_gene: TRBJ2-1
CDR3aa: SARGLGSYNEQF

d_gene: NA
v_gene: TRBV2
j_gene: TRBJ1-3
CDR3aa: ASSDQGNTIY

d_gene: NA
v_gene: TRBV27
j_gene: TRBJ1-5
CDR3aa: ASRPYSNQPQH

d_gene: NA
v_gene: TRBV29-1
j_gene: TRBJ1-2
CDR3aa: GVDDEGLNYGYT

d_gene: TRBD2
v_gene: TRBV7-9
j_gene: TRBJ2-7
CDR3aa: ASSSYRTSAFFYEQY

d_gene: TRBD2
v_gene: TRBV28
j_gene: TRBJ2-3
CDR3aa: ASPPRGRAGGGTDTQY

d_gene: TRBD1
v_gene: TRBV6-2/TRBV6-3
j_gene: TRBJ2-1
CDR3aa: ATNTGAYNEQF

d_gene: NA
v_gene: TRBV28
j_gene: TRBJ2-3
CDR3aa: ASSFVGGGDTQY

d_gene: TRBD2
v_gene: TRBV4-3
j_gene: TRBJ2-5
CDR3aa: ASSQAGGPGETQY

d_gene: NA
v_gene: TRBV18
j_gene: TRBJ1-5
CDR3aa: ASSPVEFQPQR

d_gene: NA
v_gene: TRBV10-3
j_gene: TRBJ2-7
CDR3aa: ATGPTSYEQY

d_gene: NA
v_gene: TRBV4-3
j_gene: TRBJ2-3
CDR3aa: ASSQGQILDTQY

d_gene: TRBD2
v_gene: TRBV7-2
j_gene: TRBJ2-2
CDR3aa: ASSLLAGGPPGELF

d_gene: TRBD1
v_gene: TRBV6-5
j_gene: TRBJ1-4
CDR3aa: ASSYYSKSTGKEKLF

d_gene: TRBD1
v_gene: TRBV6-2/TRBV6-3
j_gene: TRBJ2-1
CDR3aa: ASSALLDRGYNEQF

d_gene: NA
v_gene: TRBV30
j_gene: TRBJ2-1
CDR3aa: AWTGLGGLDNEQF

d_gene: TRBD2
v_gene: TRBV7-2
j_gene: TRBJ2-3
CDR3aa: ASRLAGGTDTQY

d_gene: NA
v_gene: TRBV6-1
j_gene: TRBJ1-5
CDR3aa: ASRLDGNQPQH

d_gene: NA
v_gene: TRBV6-2/TRBV6-3
j_gene: TRBJ1-1
CDR3aa: ASRSHASISTEAF

d_gene: NA
v_gene: TRBV9
j_gene: TRBJ2-3
CDR3aa: ASSGVRGAQDTQY

d_gene: NA
v_gene: TRBV28
j_gene: TRBJ1-2
CDR3aa: ASCGQGPNYGYT

d_gene: NA
v_gene: TRBV6-1
j_gene: TRBJ1-2
CDR3aa: ASSTGPPYGYT

d_gene: NA
v_gene: TRBV10-3
j_gene: TRBJ2-7
CDR3aa: AIRTATYEQY

d_gene: NA
v_gene: TRBV10-2
j_gene: TRBJ1-5
CDR3aa: ASRDGGYSNQPQH

d_gene: TRBD2
v_gene: TRBV20-1
j_gene: TRBJ2-1
CDR3aa: SARDPAGGAYNEQF

d_gene: TRBD2
v_gene: TRBV19
j_gene: TRBJ2-4
CDR3aa: ASSSLGLAGGGAKNIQY

d_gene: NA
v_gene: TRBV14
j_gene: TRBJ2-7
CDR3aa: ASSLMDGPSYEQY

d_gene: TRBD1
v_gene: TRBV5-4
j_gene: TRBJ2-1
CDR3aa: ASSFGQGSYNEQF

d_gene: NA
v_gene: TRBV28
j_gene: TRBJ2-3
CDR3aa: ASTSLGTTDTQY

d_gene: TRBD1
v_gene: TRBV10-3
j_gene: TRBJ2-2
CDR3aa: AISAGTGVSGELF

d_gene: NA
v_gene: TRBV7-2
j_gene: TRBJ2-7
CDR3aa: ASSSVGGYEQY

d_gene: TRBD1
v_gene: TRBV7-2
j_gene: TRBJ1-6
CDR3aa: ASSFGPTGVISPLH

d_gene: TRBD1
v_gene: TRBV28
j_gene: TRBJ1-5
CDR3aa: ASSLLTLQGPLGQPQH

d_gene: TRBD1
v_gene: TRBV4-3
j_gene: TRBJ1-1
CDR3aa: ANSPGGTEAF

d_gene: TRBD1
v_gene: TRBV20-1
j_gene: TRBJ2-7
CDR3aa: SARGAGGRVASYEQY

d_gene: NA
v_gene: TRBV4-3
j_gene: TRBJ2-7
CDR3aa: ASSQAWGNYEQY

d_gene: NA
v_gene: TRBV6-1
j_gene: TRBJ1-1
CDR3aa: ASSDGSTEAF

d_gene: NA
v_gene: TRBV29-1
j_gene: TRBJ2-1
CDR3aa: SVLSAQSSYNEQF

d_gene: NA
v_gene: TRBV12-3/TRBV12-4
j_gene: TRBJ1-5
CDR3aa: ASRKIGSNQPQH

d_gene: TRBD2
v_gene: TRBV2
j_gene: TRBJ2-3
CDR3aa: ASSGLAGGGRGTDTQY

d_gene: TRBD2
v_gene: TRBV5-1
j_gene: TRBJ2-3
CDR3aa: ASSPYGLAGGQRTDTQY

d_gene: NA
v_gene: TRBV11-1
j_gene: TRBJ2-1
CDR3aa: ASSLGGYGQF